This T cell receptor (beta chain) was captured by sequencing in a study of Graves' ophthalmopathy and Graves' hyperthyroidism. As the template, RNA transcripts were used to amplify TCR beta CDR3 regions. HTBI primers primed a first-round RT-PCR, and a second-round multiplex PCR followed. MiXCR, run by TCRdb on the multiplex PCR reads, gives a single entry per CDR3 protein. The table lists roughly 700,000 distinct CDR3 sequences, roughly two fifths of them singletons. Study-wide findings and caveats: Predictions made by the model for ophthalmopathy progression reached just over 70% sensitivity and less than 80% specificity.

CDR3 length equals 15 residues. J lost 8 bases, V lost 3 bases, and 13 bases had no gene match. The germline gives CDR1 SGDLS, CDR2 YYNGEE. Worth noting for this clonotype: As yet, its antigen is unknown.

Sequencing was carried out using peripheral blood. This TCR was sampled from an adult man with Graves' ophthalmopathy. V and J are TRBV9 and TRBJ1-2, with 7 bases matching TRBD1. In nucleotides, the CDR3 is TGTGCCAGCAGCGGTCGTCCAGGGGGTTCAGGGGGCTACACCTTC. This codes for CASSGRPGGSGGYTF.